The rows below give T cell receptor beta chains drawn from one sample of a study of Ad26.COV2.S vaccination and SARS-CoV-2 variants. Assay: immunoSEQ multiplex PCR; the TCRdb copy retains only in-frame clones and omits some. Here the sample spans hundreds of thousands of clones, 70% to 90% being singletons. Sequenced here: peripheral blood, sampled in a trial of Ad26.COV2.S vaccine versus placebo. The receptor source for this set is a person aged 18-60 years who received the Ad26.COV2.S COVID-19 vaccine or a placebo. Each CDR3 is given with its conserved first and last residue. A D gene is named only where the DNA matches it firmly. Clone size is not always given. Where it is, it says once, few, many or a class for expanded clones.

v_call	d_call	clone_size	j_call	cdr3_aa	cdr3_nt
TRBV18	-	once	TRBJ2-7	CASSPEGQRHYEQYF	TGTGCCAGCTCACCAGAAGGACAGAGACATTACGAGCAGTACTTC
TRBV6-5	-	-	TRBJ2-7	CASTPDSIYEQYF	TGTGCCAGCACTCCGGACAGTATCTACGAGCAGTACTTC
TRBV6-5	-	-	TRBJ1-1	CASSYVKMNTEAFF	TGTGCCAGCAGTTACGTGAAGATGAACACTGAAGCTTTCTTT
TRBV5-1	-	once	TRBJ2-5	CASSPSVMETQYF	TGCGCCAGCAGCCCTAGTGTAATGGAGACCCAGTACTTC
TRBV7-2	TRBD1	few	TRBJ2-2	CASSFRTGNGELFF	TGTGCCAGCAGCTTCCGGACAGGGAACGGGGAGCTGTTTTTT
TRBV21-1	-	few	TRBJ1-6	CASSKEGENPDNSPLHF	TGTGCCAGCAGCAAAGAAGGGGAAAACCCGGATAATTCACCCCTCCACTTT
TRBV6-5	-	-	TRBJ1-4	CASSYSEGPNEKLFF	TGTGCCAGCAGTTACTCAGAGGGGCCGAACGAAAAACTGTTTTTT
TRBV19	-	once	TRBJ1-4	CASAQAGEIWEKLFF	TGTGCCAGTGCCCAGGCGGGGGAAATATGGGAAAAACTGTTTTTT
TRBV5-1	TRBD2	-	TRBJ2-5	CASKVAGQETQYF	TGCGCCAGCAAGGTAGCGGGGCAAGAGACCCAGTACTTC
TRBV4-1	-	once	TRBJ1-1	CASSQIGWTVNTEAFF	TGCGCCAGCAGCCAGATTGGGTGGACAGTGAACACTGAAGCTTTCTTT
TRBV7-9	-	once	TRBJ2-3	CASSLDRSTDTQYF	TGTGCCAGCAGCTTGGACAGAAGCACAGATACGCAGTATTTT
TRBV7-2	TRBD1	once	TRBJ2-7	CASSLDRGSYEQYF	TGTGCCAGCAGCCTCGACAGGGGATCCTACGAGCAGTACTTC
TRBV25-1	-	-	TRBJ1-1	CASSRQGSTEAFF	TGTGCCAGTAGCCGTCAGGGATCCACTGAAGCTTTCTTT
TRBV27	-	-	TRBJ1-1	CASSPIRFGMNTEAFF	TGTGCCAGCAGCCCTATTAGGTTCGGGATGAACACTGAAGCTTTCTTT
TRBV3-1/TRBV3-2	TRBD1	-	TRBJ1-1	CASKGRQGNTEAFF	TGTGCCAGCAAGGGAAGACAGGGAAACACTGAAGCTTTCTTT
TRBV6-5	-	-	TRBJ1-1	CASSYFTPGRTEAFF	TGTGCCAGCAGTTACTTCACTCCGGGACGGACTGAAGCTTTCTTT
TRBV5-1	-	-	TRBJ2-1	CASSLDSRGNEQFF	TGCGCCAGCAGCTTGGACTCCCGGGGAAATGAGCAGTTCTTC
TRBV19	-	-	TRBJ2-5	CASSLLTDGEETQYF	TGTGCCAGTAGTCTCCTTACGGATGGGGAAGAGACCCAGTACTTC
TRBV10-3	-	-	TRBJ1-2	CAISEASAGAGYGYTF	TGTGCCATCAGTGAGGCATCGGCAGGGGCTGGCTATGGCTACACCTTC
TRBV5-4	-	-	TRBJ2-5	CASSPARGAQETQYF	TGTGCCAGCAGCCCAGCCCGGGGGGCGCAAGAGACCCAGTACTTC
TRBV9	-	-	TRBJ1-6	CASSVYENSPLHF	TGTGCCAGCAGCGTCTATGAAAATTCACCCCTCCACTTT
TRBV7-2	-	few	TRBJ1-5	CASSPRGGSNQPQHF	TGTGCCAGCAGCCCCCGAGGGGGGAGCAATCAGCCCCAGCATTTT
TRBV7-3	-	-	TRBJ2-2	CASSFRLGGPGELFF	TGTGCCAGCAGCTTCAGACTAGGGGGTCCCGGGGAGCTGTTTTTT
TRBV6-2/TRBV6-3	-	-	TRBJ2-5	CASSYLIGVPETQYF	TGTGCCAGCAGTTACTTGATCGGGGTTCCGGAGACCCAGTACTTC
TRBV6-6	-	-	TRBJ1-4	CASRPGVANEKLFF	TGTGCCAGCAGGCCGGGGGTAGCTAATGAAAAACTGTTTTTT
TRBV2	-	many	TRBJ2-7	CASHSVTPGNEQYF	TGTGCCAGCCACTCCGTGACCCCAGGAAACGAGCAGTACTTC
TRBV10-3	-	-	TRBJ1-2	CAISTGGSGYGYTF	TGTGCCATCAGCACAGGTGGTAGCGGCTATGGCTACACCTTC
TRBV14	TRBD1	-	TRBJ2-7	CASSHLLSEGQGLLYEQYF	TGTGCCAGCAGCCATTTACTATCGGAGGGACAGGGGTTGCTATACGAGCAGTACTTC
TRBV19	-	-	TRBJ1-4	CASSWGLPNEKLFF	TGTGCCAGTAGTTGGGGCTTACCTAATGAAAAACTGTTTTTT
TRBV5-1	-	-	TRBJ1-2	CASSLGQIYGYTF	TGCGCCAGCAGCTTGGGGCAGATCTATGGCTACACCTTC
TRBV2	-	-	TRBJ2-6	CASRAGHGIDVLTF	TGTGCCAGCAGAGCCGGACACGGTATAGACGTCCTGACTTTC
TRBV27	-	-	TRBJ2-3	CASSLGRDTDTQYF	TGTGCCAGCAGTTTGGGTAGGGACACAGATACGCAGTATTTT
TRBV5-1	-	-	TRBJ1-4	CASSLLGLTNEKLFF	TGCGCCAGCAGCTTGTTGGGGCTGACTAATGAAAAACTGTTTTTT
TRBV3-1/TRBV3-2	TRBD1	-	TRBJ2-5	CASSQGGQGAETQYF	TGTGCCAGCAGCCAGGGGGGACAGGGGGCAGAGACCCAGTACTTC
TRBV10-3	-	-	TRBJ1-6	CAISPTVANSPLHF	TGTGCCATCAGTCCAACTGTGGCCAATTCACCCCTCCACTTT
TRBV7-2	-	-	TRBJ2-1	CASGGAGPSSYNEQFF	TGTGCCAGCGGAGGGGCAGGCCCAAGCTCCTACAATGAGCAGTTCTTC
TRBV10-3	TRBD1	-	TRBJ1-2	CAISDLQGARGYTF	TGTGCCATCAGTGACCTACAGGGGGCGCGGGGCTACACCTTC
TRBV4-1	TRBD1	-	TRBJ1-6	CASSQGQGRYSPLHF	TGCGCCAGCAGCCAGGGACAGGGGAGGTATTCACCCCTCCACTTT
TRBV2	-	-	TRBJ1-5	CASIKGRGQPQHF	TGTGCCAGCATAAAGGGGAGAGGACAGCCCCAGCATTTT
TRBV7-6	TRBD1	few	TRBJ1-2	CASSLVSGTGGGYTF	TGTGCCAGCAGCTTAGTCTCCGGGACAGGGGGAGGCTACACCTTC
TRBV5-4	-	-	TRBJ2-6	CASSWGGTGANVLTF	TGTGCCAGCAGCTGGGGTGGAACTGGGGCCAACGTCCTGACTTTC
TRBV15	-	-	TRBJ1-1	CATSRARVNTEAFF	TGTGCCACCAGCAGAGCGAGGGTGAACACTGAAGCTTTCTTT
TRBV28	TRBD2	few	TRBJ2-1	CASRSPGQGSGLAGVFF	TGTGCCAGCAGATCGCCGGGACAGGGGTCAGGACTAGCGGGAGTGTTCTTC
TRBV4-1	TRBD1	-	TRBJ1-3	CASSQASQGVFGNTIYF	TGCGCCAGCAGCCAGGCGTCACAGGGGGTATTTGGAAACACCATATATTTT
TRBV6-1	-	-	TRBJ1-1	CASSEATVMNTEAFF	TGTGCCAGCAGTGAAGCAACCGTTATGAACACTGAAGCTTTCTTT
TRBV7-3	-	-	TRBJ2-7	CASSLTGGPSNYEQYF	TGTGCCAGCAGCTTAACCGGGGGGCCATCTAACTACGAGCAGTACTTC
TRBV6-5	-	-	TRBJ2-5	CASRGAPIGTQYF	TGTGCCAGCAGAGGCGCCCCGATTGGGACCCAGTACTTC
TRBV7-2	TRBD1	-	TRBJ2-3	CASSFAGQGTDTQYF	TGTGCCAGCAGCTTCGCGGGACAGGGGACAGATACGCAGTATTTT
TRBV4-1	-	-	TRBJ2-5	CASSQDQRRVETQYF	TGCGCCAGCAGCCAAGACCAGCGGCGGGTAGAGACCCAGTACTTC
TRBV3-1/TRBV3-2	TRBD1	-	TRBJ1-5	CASSPTLSGTGNQPQHF	TGTGCCAGCAGCCCAACCTTGTCCGGGACAGGGAATCAGCCCCAGCATTTT
TRBV4-1	-	-	TRBJ2-7	CASSQDFMVEQYF	TGCGCCAGCAGCCAAGATTTCATGGTTGAGCAGTACTTC
TRBV5-1	TRBD1	-	TRBJ1-6	CASSSGPGQGRNSPLHF	TGCGCCAGCAGCTCCGGGCCGGGACAGGGTAGGAATTCACCCCTCCACTTT
TRBV19	-	once	TRBJ2-1	CASSIENEQFF	TGTGCCAGTAGTATCGAAAATGAGCAGTTCTTC
TRBV20-1	-	-	TRBJ2-7	CSASDPRTTGWEQYF	TGCAGTGCTAGTGATCCGAGGACCACCGGATGGGAGCAGTACTTC
TRBV6-6	-	-	TRBJ2-7	CASKTQLHPYEQYF	TGTGCCTCAAAAACCCAGCTACATCCATACGAGCAGTACTTC
TRBV4-1	TRBD2	-	TRBJ2-1	CASSQEVAGVGEQFF	TGCGCCAGCAGCCAAGAAGTAGCGGGGGTTGGTGAGCAGTTCTTC
TRBV29-1	-	-	TRBJ1-1	CSVNAGEAFF	TGCAGCGTTAATGCGGGTGAAGCTTTCTTT